This is a list of T cell receptor beta chains from one sample in a study of cytomegalovirus exposure and HLA in healthy donors. Only in-frame clones appear in the TCRdb table, and some are missing; sequencing was by immunoSEQ multiplex PCR. The table includes almost 200,000 clones, 70% to 80% detected once. Sequenced sample: PBMCs. The receptors here all came from a man younger than 45 in good health and CMV-seronegative. Each CDR3 is given with its conserved first and last residue. The order of the fields is V gene, D gene, clone size, J gene, CDR3 protein, CDR3 DNA. The D gene is left open where the match is weak. Expanded clones are given a class, and other clones once, few, many or no size at all.

TRBV13	NA	NA	TRBJ2-7	CASSFFLLGANEQYF	TGTGCCAGCAGCTTTTTTTTATTGGGGGCCAACGAGCAGTACTTC
TRBV7-8	TRBD1	NA	TRBJ1-2	CASSGQGIGYTF	TGTGCCAGCAGCGGACAGGGGATCGGCTACACCTTC
TRBV6-5	NA	NA	TRBJ2-5	CASSFSGGYETQYF	TGTGCCAGCAGTTTCTCCGGGGGATACGAGACCCAGTACTTC
TRBV28	NA	NA	TRBJ1-4	CASSPLDRSNEKLFF	TGTGCCAGCAGTCCACTCGACAGGTCTAATGAAAAACTGTTTTTT
TRBV7-9	NA	NA	TRBJ1-1	CASGQGNTEAFF	TGTGCCAGCGGACAAGGGAACACTGAAGCTTTCTTT
TRBV9	NA	NA	TRBJ1-5	CASSPRPEVRQPQHF	TGTGCCAGCAGCCCCCGCCCCGAGGTTCGTCAGCCCCAGCATTTT
TRBV28	TRBD1	NA	TRBJ2-5	CASSLRTGGRQETQYF	TGTGCCAGCAGCCTAAGGACAGGGGGCCGGCAAGAGACCCAGTACTTC
TRBV11-2	TRBD1	few	TRBJ1-2	CASSRGTEALYYGYTF	TGTGCCAGCAGTCGAGGGACAGAAGCTCTATACTATGGCTACACCTTC
TRBV4-2	NA	NA	TRBJ2-5	CASSQGVISSPTLKETQYF	TGTGCCAGCAGCCAAGGTGTCATCTCTAGTCCCACCCTAAAAGAGACCCAGTACTTC
TRBV10-3	TRBD1	NA	TRBJ2-7	CAIRPGQRASYEQYF	TGTGCCATCAGGCCGGGACAGAGGGCTTCCTACGAGCAGTACTTC
TRBV27	TRBD2	NA	TRBJ2-3	CASTLAGDTDTQYF	TGTGCCAGCACCCTAGCGGGGGACACAGATACGCAGTATTTT
TRBV4-1	NA	NA	TRBJ2-7	CASSQPGRRSYDEQYF	TGCGCCAGCAGCCAACCAGGGAGGAGGTCCTACGACGAGCAGTACTTC
TRBV5-6	NA	NA	TRBJ1-1	CASSLLGKGDTEAFF	TGTGCCAGCAGCTTGCTAGGAAAAGGGGACACTGAAGCTTTCTTT
TRBV6-5	NA	NA	TRBJ1-1	CASSYGGRAEEAFF	TGTGCCAGCAGTTACGGTGGCAGGGCGGAAGAAGCTTTCTTT
TRBV7-2	TRBD1	NA	TRBJ1-2	CASSPTGGILYGYTF	TGTGCCAGCAGCCCGACAGGGGGCATCCTCTATGGCTACACCTTC
TRBV19	NA	once	TRBJ2-2	CASSIVGRGGTGELFF	TGTGCCAGTAGTATAGTGGGGAGAGGAGGGACCGGGGAGCTGTTTTTT
TRBV2	TRBD1	NA	TRBJ2-2	CASRVDRGDTGELFF	TGTGCCAGCAGGGTAGACAGGGGAGACACCGGGGAGCTGTTTTTT
TRBV5-1	NA	NA	TRBJ2-5	CASSFRETQYF	TGCGCCAGCAGCTTCCGGGAGACCCAGTACTTC
TRBV27	NA	NA	TRBJ2-7	CASSLQYGSSYEQYF	TGTGCCAGCAGTTTACAATACGGTTCCTCCTACGAGCAGTACTTC
TRBV5-1	NA	once	TRBJ1-6	CASSLIGTTSYNSPLHF	TGCGCCAGCAGCTTGATCGGGACAACCAGCTATAATTCACCCCTCCACTTT
TRBV9	TRBD2	NA	TRBJ2-1	CASSPPGLAGGSYNEQFF	TGTGCCAGCAGCCCTCCGGGACTAGCGGGAGGGTCCTACAATGAGCAGTTCTTC
TRBV9	NA	NA	TRBJ2-3	CASSVATLDTQYF	TGTGCCAGCAGCGTAGCTACGTTGGATACGCAGTATTTT
TRBV5-4	NA	few	TRBJ2-7	CASSSTGAYEQYF	TGTGCCAGCAGCTCAACAGGAGCCTACGAGCAGTACTTC
TRBV20-1	NA	NA	TRBJ2-1	CSTYSNNEQFF	TGCAGTACCTATTCGAACAATGAGCAGTTCTTC
TRBV9	TRBD2	NA	TRBJ2-3	CASSVGSGRNTQYF	TGTGCCAGCAGCGTAGGTAGCGGGAGGAATACGCAGTATTTT
TRBV7-9	TRBD1	NA	TRBJ2-3	CASSTHRGRRDTQYF	TGTGCCAGCAGCACACACAGGGGCCGACGGGATACGCAGTATTTT
TRBV7-9	NA	NA	TRBJ2-5	CASSPTQGGETQYF	TGTGCCAGCAGCCCTACGCAGGGTGGCGAGACCCAGTACTTC
TRBV5-1	TRBD1	NA	TRBJ2-7	CASSLALGTGSYEQYF	TGCGCCAGCAGCTTGGCATTGGGGACAGGCTCCTACGAGCAGTACTTC
TRBV10-3	NA	NA	TRBJ2-3	CAIGTRSDTQYF	TGTGCCATCGGAACTAGGTCTGATACGCAGTATTTT
TRBV28	TRBD2	NA	TRBJ2-3	CASSSLKETSGRATDTQYF	TGTGCCAGCAGCTCATTAAAGGAGACTAGCGGGAGGGCGACAGATACGCAGTATTTT
TRBV7-7	TRBD1	NA	TRBJ2-2	CASSLGGAAGELFF	TGTGCTAGCAGCCTAGGGGGCGCGGCCGGGGAGCTGTTTTTT
TRBV9	TRBD2	NA	TRBJ2-2	CASSGGLAGVNTGELFF	TGTGCCAGCAGCGGGGGACTAGCGGGAGTAAACACCGGGGAGCTGTTTTTT
TRBV27	TRBD2	NA	TRBJ2-5	CASSLSPLAGGLRETQYF	TGTGCCAGCAGTTTATCCCCATTAGCGGGAGGCCTCCGAGAGACCCAGTACTTC
TRBV7-9	NA	NA	TRBJ2-5	CASSLDTAQETQYF	TGTGCCAGCAGCTTGGACACCGCTCAAGAGACCCAGTACTTC
TRBV2	NA	NA	TRBJ1-5	CASRVSGHLNQPQHF	TGTGCCAGCAGAGTATCGGGACACCTCAATCAGCCCCAGCATTTT
TRBV6-1	TRBD1	NA	TRBJ1-6	CASRTTGGNSPLHF	TGTGCCAGCAGGACGACAGGGGGAAATTCACCCCTCCACTTT
TRBV28	NA	NA	TRBJ1-5	CASPFPEGGVNQPQHF	TGTGCCAGCCCCTTCCCGGAGGGTGGGGTCAATCAGCCCCAGCATTTT
TRBV7-6	TRBD2	few	TRBJ2-3	CASSPGLATDTQYF	TGTGCCAGCAGCCCCGGACTAGCGACAGATACGCAGTATTTT
TRBV9	TRBD1	NA	TRBJ2-1	CASSSNRGMPYNEQFF	TGTGCCAGCAGCTCAAACAGGGGAATGCCGTACAATGAGCAGTTCTTC
TRBV27	TRBD1	NA	TRBJ1-5	CASRQGTNQPQHF	TGTGCCAGCAGACAGGGGACCAATCAGCCCCAGCATTTT
TRBV11-2	NA	NA	TRBJ2-7	CASTRTGTYEQYF	TGTGCCAGCACCCGAACAGGGACCTACGAGCAGTACTTC
TRBV5-4	NA	NA	TRBJ1-4	CASSLNRADNEKLFF	TGTGCCAGCAGCTTGAACAGGGCAGATAATGAAAAACTGTTTTTT
TRBV5-1	NA	NA	TRBJ1-5	CASSLGTYSNQPQHF	TGCGCCAGCAGCTTGGGGACATATAGCAATCAGCCCCAGCATTTT
TRBV5-6	NA	NA	TRBJ2-7	CASSFTSYEQYF	TGTGCCAGCAGCTTTACAAGCTACGAGCAGTACTTC
TRBV5-6	TRBD2	NA	TRBJ2-7	CASRPNGGIPNEQYF	TGTGCCAGCAGACCCAACGGGGGGATACCCAACGAGCAGTACTTC
TRBV9	NA	NA	TRBJ2-1	CASSGTLAATSYNEQFF	TGTGCCAGCAGCGGAACCTTAGCGGCAACCTCCTACAATGAGCAGTTCTTC
TRBV29-1	TRBD2	NA	TRBJ2-7	CSVATSGTRYEQYF	TGCAGCGTTGCGACTAGCGGGACGCGCTACGAGCAGTACTTC
TRBV14	TRBD1	NA	TRBJ1-1	CASSYTSGTGGIGVIAFF	TGTGCCAGCAGCTACACATCCGGGACAGGGGGAATCGGCGTCATTGCTTTCTTT
TRBV9	TRBD2	NA	TRBJ2-3	CASSDIAGRTDTQYF	TGTGCCAGCAGCGACATAGCGGGACGCACAGATACGCAGTATTTT
TRBV6-6	NA	NA	TRBJ2-1	CASSYSEVLLNEQFF	TGTGCCAGCAGTTACTCGGAGGTATTGTTGAATGAGCAGTTCTTC
TRBV5-4	NA	few	TRBJ1-1	CASSPPERSVTTEAFF	TGTGCCAGCAGCCCGCCAGAGAGGTCGGTAACGACTGAAGCTTTCTTT